The 19 T cell receptor beta chains in this list originate from one sample, sequenced in a study of naive and memory T cell subsets. Two oligonucleotides, mixed equimolar, formed the beta constant-region primer covering TRBC1 and TRBC2. Nested alpha and beta constant-region primers with the SP2 primer drove four PCR rounds on ligated cDNA. TCRdb re-derived calls from the UMI-ligation and nested PCR reads in MiXCR, one entry per CDR3 protein. The sample consists of just over 80,000 distinct CDR3 sequences, 9% of them appearing once. The material sequenced was naive CD8+ T cells from blood. The receptor set was obtained from a human donor in good health.

This clonotype came up a few times. This chain links TRBV28 with TRBJ2-7; no firm D call. Between the trimmed V and J ends, which lost 6 bases and 1 base, there was a span of 10 bases. CDR1 is MDHEN and CDR2 is SYDVKM in the germline V gene. The CDR3 has 13 residues. CDR3 loop: CASRSVGSYEQYF. DNA for the CDR3: TGTGCCAGCAGGTCAGTGGGGTCCTACGAGCAGTACTTC.

At least ten counts were recorded for this clonotype. The chain combines TRBV7-9 with TRBJ2-1, with TRBD2 identical over 11 bases. Looked up from germline, CDR1 is SEHNR and CDR2 is FQNEAQ (reference sequence). After removal of 4 bases from V and 14 bases from J, the junction contained 16 bases not matched to a gene. This CDR3 contains 16 residues. CDR3 nucleotides: TGTGCCAGCAGCTCCTCTACTAGCGGGAGTATAAATAGTAAGTTCTTC. Protein: CASSSSTSGSINSKFF.

This rearrangement joins TRBV12-5 to TRBJ2-4; TRBD1 matches 9 bases. There are 19 residues in the CDR3. CDR1 LGHNT and CDR2 FRNRAP come from the germline V gene. Trimming took 7 bases from V and 0 from J; bases not matched to a gene: 16. CDR3 in amino acids: CASVGVDRGGKIAKNIQYF. CDR3 in DNA: TGTGCTAGTGTTGGGGTGGACAGGGGAGGGAAAATAGCCAAAAACATTCAGTACTTC.

The chain employs TRBV5-1 and TRBJ2-3; maybe TRBD2 (5 bases). Per germline, CDR1 SGHRS and CDR2 YFSETQ. CDR3 size: 14 residues. The V end lost 6 bases, the J end lost 0 bases, and 11 bases lay between the germline ends. The CDR3 is CASKFEGSTDTQYF. CDR3 nucleotide sequence: TGCGCCAGCAAGTTTGAGGGAAGCACAGATACGCAGTATTTT. Supplemented by reference TRBV5-1 and TRBJ2-3, the full variable domain reads KAGVTQTPRYLIKTRGQQVTLSCSPISGHRSVSWYQQTPGQGLQFLFEYFSETQRNKGNFPGRFSGRQFSNSRSEMNVSTLELGDSALYLCASKFEGSTDTQYFGPGTRLTVL.

The V and J genes are TRBV13 and TRBJ2-1; D assignment may be TRBD1 or TRBD2 (5 bases each). This CDR3 has 14 amino acids. Germline CDR1 reads PRHDT; CDR2 reads FYEKMQ (reference sequence). Trimming removed 5 bases at V and 4 bases at J, with 12 bases between. CDR3 residues: CASSHPGPYNEQFF. The CDR3 coding sequence is TGTGCCAGCAGCCATCCGGGGCCTTACAATGAGCAGTTCTTC.

This clonotype has a count of ten or more. The chain recombines TRBV7-9 with TRBJ2-1; 8 bases are shared with TRBD2. The CDR3 loop spans 18 amino acids. Looked up from germline, CDR1 is SEHNR and CDR2 is FQNEAQ (reference sequence). V was pared by 2 bases and J by 5 bases, with 14 bases of the junction left unmatched. The CDR3 region has the DNA TGTGCCAGCAGCTTATATGCTAGGGTCCGGGAGGGCAACAATGAGCAGTTCTTC. As protein: CASSLYARVREGNNEQFF. The full variable domain, completed using reference TRBV7-9 and TRBJ2-1, is DTGVSQNPRHKITKRGQNVTFRCDPISEHNRLYWYRQTLGQGPEFLTYFQNEAQLEKSRLLSDRFSAERPKGSFSTLEIQRTEQGDSAMYLCASSLYARVREGNNEQFFGPGTRLTVL.

J is TRBJ2-1 and V is TRBV30, with no clear D. The CDR3 runs 12 residues. Germline loops: CDR1 GTSNPN, CDR2 SVGIG (reference sequence). V was clipped by 0 bases and J by 8 bases, with 8 bases between them. The CDR3 region is CAWSVGRDEQFF. The CDR3 nucleotides read TGTGCCTGGAGTGTAGGTAGAGATGAGCAGTTCTTC. Drawing the rest from reference TRBV30 and TRBJ2-1, the complete variable domain is SQTIHQWPATLVQPVGSPLSLECTVEGTSNPNLYWYRQAAGRGLQLLFYSVGIGQISSEVPQNLSASRPQDRQFILSSKKLLLSDSGFYLCAWSVGRDEQFFGPGTRLTVL.

This clonotype was seen repeatedly, ten times or more. The junction shows a germline mismatch at one end, possibly a read error. V usage is TRBV9 and J usage is TRBJ1-2; perhaps TRBD1 as D (6 bases). CDR3 length equals 10 residues. CDR1 and CDR2 (germline): SGDLS, YYNGEE. CDR3 nucleotide sequence: TGTGCCAGCAGCCCCCGACAGGACCGATTC. It specifies CASSPRQDRF.

This clonotype was counted at least ten times. The V call is TRBV29-1, the J call TRBJ2-1, with 12 bases identical to TRBD2. From germline, CDR1 is SQVTM and CDR2 ANQGSEA. The length of the CDR3 is 17 residues. J gave up 0 bases and V 7 bases, and 10 bases lay outside the gene matches. In DNA, the CDR3 is TGCAGCGCTACAGGACTAGCGGGACGCCTCTCCTACAATGAGCAGTTCTTC. Protein: CSATGLAGRLSYNEQFF.

Many counts were recorded for this clonotype. The chain has TRBV10-3 and TRBJ2-5; the D gene is possibly TRBD1 (6 bases). Germline CDR1 reads ENHRY; CDR2 reads SYGVKD. CDR3 length: 12 residues. Trimming removed 10 bases from V and 1 base from J, with 10 bases in between. CDR3 sequence: CATEDSQETQYF. The CDR3 nucleotides read TGTGCCACCGAGGACAGCCAAGAGACCCAGTACTTC.

CDR3 in amino acids: CASSLWSRMGWYIQYF. CDR3 DNA sequence: TGTGCCAGCAGTTTGTGGTCGCGAATGGGATGGTACATTCAGTACTTC. The chain combines TRBV28 with TRBJ2-4; the D is unclear. This CDR3 has 16 amino acids. CDR1 MDHEN and CDR2 SYDVKM come from the germline V gene. V was clipped by 3 bases and J by 8 bases, with 20 bases between them.

This clonotype showed up just a few times. The chain uses TRBV7-2 and TRBJ1-1; no clear D gene. Germline V CDR1 and CDR2: SGHTA, FQGNSA. V shed 1 base and J shed 10 bases, with 13 bases lying between them. The length of the CDR3 is 13 residues. The CDR3 DNA reads as TGTGCCAGCAGCTTAGACATCTTCCGGGGAGCTTTCTTT. Its protein product is CASSLDIFRGAFF.

The CDR3 DNA reads as TGTGCCAGCAGTCAGCAGGGGGCGCCTACGAACACCGGGGAGCTGTTTTTT. Its protein is CASSQQGAPTNTGELFF. The chain employs TRBV12-3 or TRBV12-4 and TRBJ2-2, with TRBD1 matching over 8 bases. With 5 bases clipped from V and 0 bases from J, the junction kept 8 bases outside the gene matches. The CDR3 runs to 17 residues.

The chain has TRBV11-2 and TRBJ2-1; TRBD2 matches 13 bases. The V gene end was trimmed by 7 bases and the J gene end by 5 bases; junction bases not matched to a gene: 5. CDR3 length: 15 residues. Germline V lookup: CDR1 SGHAT, CDR2 FQNNGV. The CDR3 nucleotides are TGTGCCAGCACCCCGGGACTAGCGGGAAACAATGAGCAGTTCTTC. Its protein is CASTPGLAGNNEQFF.

The V gene is TRBV27, the J gene TRBJ2-7; D gene unclear. The germline V gene encodes CDR1 MNHEY and CDR2 SMNVEV (reference sequence). The length of the CDR3 is 13 residues. The germline V and J ends were trimmed by 3 bases and 2 bases, with 8 bases remaining between them. Here the CDR3 reads CASSFAVTYEQYF. The CDR3, as DNA: TGTGCCAGCAGTTTCGCAGTGACCTACGAGCAGTACTTC.

This clonotype showed up just a few times. The chain links TRBV12-3 or TRBV12-4 to TRBJ1-5, with D maybe TRBD1 (5 bases). This CDR3 region has 14 residues. Trimming left V 8 bases short and J 3 bases short, with 14 bases between. CDR3 sequence reads: CASGRGGLNQPQHF. The CDR3 nucleotides read TGTGCCAGCGGCCGGGGCGGACTCAATCAGCCCCAGCATTTT.

The chain joins TRBV5-1 to TRBJ1-1; 10 nucleotides align to TRBD1. Germline CDR1 SGHRS, CDR2 YFSETQ. V was clipped by 1 base and J by 3 bases; unmatched bases: 6. The CDR3 is 16 amino acids. The CDR3 nucleotides are TGCGCCAGCAGCTTGAGATGGGACAGGGGAGACACTGAAGCTTTCTTT. Translation: CASSLRWDRGDTEAFF.

CDR3 protein: CASSTPDRDETEAFF. The CDR3 nucleotides are TGTGCCAGCAGCACCCCCGACAGGGATGAGACTGAAGCTTTCTTT. This chain uses TRBV7-9 with TRBJ1-1; 7 bases are a match to TRBD1. From germline, CDR1 is SEHNR and CDR2 FQNEAQ (reference sequence). The V segment lost 5 bases and the J segment 5 bases; nucleotides outside the gene matches: 11. This CDR3 has 15 residues.

The chain uses TRBV7-8 and TRBJ1-5; no clear D. CDR3 length: 14 amino acids. From germline, CDR1 is SGHVS and CDR2 FQNEAQ. Trimming left V 0 bases short and J 7 bases short, with 10 bases between. The CDR3, as DNA: TGTGCCAGCAGCTTAGCACTGGGAGGGCAGCCCCAGCATTTT. It specifies CASSLALGGQPQHF.